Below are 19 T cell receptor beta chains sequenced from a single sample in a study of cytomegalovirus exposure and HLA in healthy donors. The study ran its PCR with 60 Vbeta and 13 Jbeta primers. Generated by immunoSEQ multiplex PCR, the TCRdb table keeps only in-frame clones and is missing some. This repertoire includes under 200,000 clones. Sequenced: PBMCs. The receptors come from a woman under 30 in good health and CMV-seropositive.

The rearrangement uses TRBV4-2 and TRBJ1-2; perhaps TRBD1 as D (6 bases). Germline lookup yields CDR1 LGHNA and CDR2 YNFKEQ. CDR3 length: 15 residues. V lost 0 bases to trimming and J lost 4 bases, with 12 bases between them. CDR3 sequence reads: CASSQERTGIYGYTF. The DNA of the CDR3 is TGTGCCAGCAGCCAAGAAAGAACAGGGATCTATGGCTACACCTTC.

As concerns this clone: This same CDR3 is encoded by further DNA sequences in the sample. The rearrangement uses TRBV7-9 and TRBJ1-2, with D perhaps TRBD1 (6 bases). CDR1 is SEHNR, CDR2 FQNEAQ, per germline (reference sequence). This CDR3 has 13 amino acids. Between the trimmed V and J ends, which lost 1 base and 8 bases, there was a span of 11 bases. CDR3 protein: CASSLGGQRGYTF. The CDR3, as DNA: TGTGCCAGCAGCTTAGGTGGACAGCGAGGCTACACCTTC.

The CDR3 reads CASSPSGGGEKLFF. The CDR3 DNA sequence: TGTGCCAGCAGCCCCTCAGGGGGCGGAGAAAAACTGTTTTTT. The chain joins TRBV7-9 to TRBJ1-4, with 8 bases identical to TRBD1. The V gene's germline CDR1 is SEHNR and CDR2 FQNEAQ (reference sequence). The CDR3 runs to 14 residues. V was pared by 5 bases and J by 8 bases, with 7 bases of the junction left unmatched.

CDR3 nucleotides: TGCGCCAGCAGCCAAGATCATCAGTTTAACTATGGCTACACCTTC. It encodes CASSQDHQFNYGYTF. This chain joins TRBV4-3 and TRBJ1-2; D is undetermined. CDR3 length: 15 residues. The ends were cut back, 0 bases at V and 1 base at J, with 9 bases in the middle. Germline CDR1 LGHNA, CDR2 YSLEER.

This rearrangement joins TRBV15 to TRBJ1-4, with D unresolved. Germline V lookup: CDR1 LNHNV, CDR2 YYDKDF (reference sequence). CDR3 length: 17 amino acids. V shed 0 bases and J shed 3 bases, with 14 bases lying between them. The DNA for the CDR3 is TGTGCCACCAGCAGAGATCCCGGGGAGCGGGCTAATGAAAAACTGTTTTTT. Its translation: CATSRDPGERANEKLFF.

Here the CDR3 reads CASSLASGSQDTQYF. The CDR3 nucleotides are TGTGCCAGCTCACTGGCTAGCGGGAGCCAAGATACGCAGTATTTT. This chain uses TRBV18 with TRBJ2-3, with 10 bases that match TRBD2. The CDR3 is 15 amino acids. Germline V gene sequence: CDR1 KGHSH, CDR2 LQKENI. V lost 4 bases, J lost 5 bases, and 6 bases stayed unmatched.

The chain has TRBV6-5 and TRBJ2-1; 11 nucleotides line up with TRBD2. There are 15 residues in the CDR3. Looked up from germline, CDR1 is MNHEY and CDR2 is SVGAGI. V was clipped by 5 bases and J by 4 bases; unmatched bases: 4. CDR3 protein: CASSPGLAVYNEQFF. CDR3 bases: TGTGCCAGCAGTCCGGGACTAGCGGTGTACAATGAGCAGTTCTTC.

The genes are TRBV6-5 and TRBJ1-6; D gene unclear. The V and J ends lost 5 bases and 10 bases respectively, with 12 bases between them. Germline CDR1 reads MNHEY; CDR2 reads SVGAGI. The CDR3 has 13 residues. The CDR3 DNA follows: TGTGCCAGCAGTGAAGCGATACGATCACCCCTCCACTTT. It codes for CASSEAIRSPLHF.

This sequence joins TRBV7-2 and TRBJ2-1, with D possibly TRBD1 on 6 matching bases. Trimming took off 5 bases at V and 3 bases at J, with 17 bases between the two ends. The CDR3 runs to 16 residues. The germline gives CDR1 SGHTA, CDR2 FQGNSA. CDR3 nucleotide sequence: TGTGCCAGCAGCCGACGAGAGGACAGTCTCTACAATGAGCAGTTCTTC. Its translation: CASSRREDSLYNEQFF.

The CDR3 sequence is CASTEQGDYGYTF. The CDR3 DNA reads TGTGCCAGCACCGAACAGGGGGACTATGGCTACACCTTC. The genes are TRBV5-6 and TRBJ1-2; 8 bases agree with TRBD1. This CDR3 region has 13 residues. Trimming took 6 bases from V and 3 from J; bases not matched to a gene: 4. Germline CDR1 and CDR2: SGHDT and YYEEEE.

Written as DNA, the CDR3 is TGTGCCAGCAGCGCCTCAGGGGGCGGTTCACCCCTCCACTTT. This encodes CASSASGGGSPLHF. The V gene is TRBV7-3, the J gene TRBJ1-6, with 8 bases identical to TRBD1. V lost 5 bases to trimming and J lost 9 bases; unmatched junction nucleotides: 6. Germline loops: CDR1 SGHTA, CDR2 FQGTGA. The CDR3 sequence is 14 residues long.

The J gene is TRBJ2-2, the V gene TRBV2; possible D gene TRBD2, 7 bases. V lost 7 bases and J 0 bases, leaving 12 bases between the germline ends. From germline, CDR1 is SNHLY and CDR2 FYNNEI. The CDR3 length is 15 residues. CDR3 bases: TGTGCCAGCACCAAGGGGGGGGCGAACACCGGGGAGCTGTTTTTT. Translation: CASTKGGANTGELFF.

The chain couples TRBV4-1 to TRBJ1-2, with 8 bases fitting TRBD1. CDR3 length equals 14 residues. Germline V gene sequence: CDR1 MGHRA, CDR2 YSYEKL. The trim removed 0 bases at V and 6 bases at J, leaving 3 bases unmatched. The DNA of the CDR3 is TGCGCCAGCAGCCAAGACCAGGGGGCGCATGGCTACACCTTC. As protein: CASSQDQGAHGYTF.

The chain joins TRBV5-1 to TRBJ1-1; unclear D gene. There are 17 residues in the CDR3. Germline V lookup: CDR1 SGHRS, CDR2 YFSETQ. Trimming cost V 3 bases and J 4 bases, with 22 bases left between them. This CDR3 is CASSYGRGILESTEAFF. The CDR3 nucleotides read TGCGCCAGCAGCTATGGACGAGGGATTTTGGAGAGCACTGAAGCTTTCTTT.

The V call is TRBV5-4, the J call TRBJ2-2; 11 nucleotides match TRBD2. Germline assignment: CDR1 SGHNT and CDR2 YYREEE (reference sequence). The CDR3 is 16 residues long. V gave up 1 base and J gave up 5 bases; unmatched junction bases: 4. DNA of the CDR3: TGTGCCAGCAGCTTGCCACTAGCGGGAGTTACCGGGGAGCTGTTTTTT. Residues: CASSLPLAGVTGELFF.

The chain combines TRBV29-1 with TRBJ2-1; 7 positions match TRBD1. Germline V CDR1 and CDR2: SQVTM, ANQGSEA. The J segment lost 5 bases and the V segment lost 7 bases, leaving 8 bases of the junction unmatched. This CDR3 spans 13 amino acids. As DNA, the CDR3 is TGCAGCGCTGGTGGTGGGACAGACAATGAGCAGTTCTTC. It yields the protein CSAGGGTDNEQFF.

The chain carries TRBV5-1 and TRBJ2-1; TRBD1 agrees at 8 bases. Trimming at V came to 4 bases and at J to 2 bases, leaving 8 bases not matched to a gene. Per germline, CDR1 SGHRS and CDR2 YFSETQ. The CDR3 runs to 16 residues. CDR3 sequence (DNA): TGCGCCAGCAGCCCGGACAGGGCTGTGACCTACAATGAGCAGTTCTTC. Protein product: CASSPDRAVTYNEQFF.

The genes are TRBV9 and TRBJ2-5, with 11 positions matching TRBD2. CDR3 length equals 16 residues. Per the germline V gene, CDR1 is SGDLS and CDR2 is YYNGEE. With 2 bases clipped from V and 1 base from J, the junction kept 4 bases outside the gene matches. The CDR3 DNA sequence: TGTGCCAGCAGCGTCACTAGCGGGAGACGCCAAGAGACCCAGTACTTC. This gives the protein CASSVTSGRRQETQYF.

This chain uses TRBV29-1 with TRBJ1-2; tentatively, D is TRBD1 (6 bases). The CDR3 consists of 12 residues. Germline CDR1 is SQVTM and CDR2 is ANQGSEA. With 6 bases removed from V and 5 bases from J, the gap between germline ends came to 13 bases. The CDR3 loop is CSVGNRDYGYTF. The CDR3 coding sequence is TGCAGCGTCGGAAACAGGGATTATGGCTACACCTTC.